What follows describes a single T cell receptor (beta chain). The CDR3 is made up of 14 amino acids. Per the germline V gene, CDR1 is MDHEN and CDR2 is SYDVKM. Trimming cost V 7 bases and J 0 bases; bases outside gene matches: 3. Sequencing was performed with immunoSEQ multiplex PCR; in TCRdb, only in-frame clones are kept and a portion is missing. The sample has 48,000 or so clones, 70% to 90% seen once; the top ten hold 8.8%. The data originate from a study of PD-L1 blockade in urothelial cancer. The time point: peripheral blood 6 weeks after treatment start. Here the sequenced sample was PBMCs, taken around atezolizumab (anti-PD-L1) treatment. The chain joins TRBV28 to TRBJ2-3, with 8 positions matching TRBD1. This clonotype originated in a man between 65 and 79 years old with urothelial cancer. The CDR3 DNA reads TGTGCCAGCACAGGGGGCCTGAGCACAGATACGCAGTATTTT. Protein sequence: CASTGGLSTDTQYF.